The T cell receptor beta chain described here comes from a study of blood T cell repertoires in COVID-19 (dated by TCRdb to 2020 to 2022). Study-level background: The collaborator samples originated in the United States, Italy and Spain and spanned the acute and convalescent phases of COVID-19. The prospective study material was composed of cDNA or gDNA derived from T cells, B-cell-depleted T cells, or PBMCs. Deeply sampled blood TCRbeta repertoires from subjects exposed to, actively infected with, or recovered from COVID-19 were included in the dataset. A freely available public database, intended as a resource for researchers studying the immune response to SARS-CoV-2, is where the repertoires were released. The samples were drawn from the first 160 participants of the ongoing ImmuneRACE study and from about 1,200 subjects provided by 6 global collaborators. Sample metadata almost always included a de-identified subject ID, COVID-19 status, age in years and sex. Where available, HLA class I and class II types were obtained from metadata supplied by the sample provider rather than from assay-based typing. What the study reported, not specific to this receptor: The quantity of clinical and demographic metadata differed by source and by participant and was supplied without curation.

V is shortened by 5 bases, J by 2 bases, and the region joining them spans 6 bases. The CDR3 goes from the cysteine to the phenylalanine over 12 residues. The entry retains the CDR3 DNA only, 36 bases that are in frame from base 1. The germline V gene supplies CDR1 SGHAT and CDR2 FQNNGV. TCRbeta CDR3 regions were amplified from genomic DNA using the immunoSEQ Assay, a bias-controlled multiplex PCR. Processing in the source paper ran as follows. Nucleated cell counts per sample were estimated from amplification of reference gene primers within the assay. To quantify the absolute abundance of each unique TCRbeta CDR3 rearrangement, sequence reads were collapsed and filtered. Productive Simpson clonality was computed per sample as the square root of Simpson's diversity index over productive rearrangements. In its TCRdb copy, this immuneACCESS table keeps in-frame sequences only and misses some clones. Where compared with another copy, unresolved V genes explain less than half of these, and the others have no known cause. The DNA was the basis for D and trimming; V, J and clone size are from that table. For this sample there are some 450,000 clones; 80% to 90% appear just once. The ten top clones hold 0.8% to 0.85% of the sample.

Turning to this clone: It lacks a known antigen. No much larger clonotype is one base removed from it; base qualities were not supplied.

At one collaborating source in Seattle, patients were enrolled during active infection and were followed longitudinally through the course of disease. The collaborating institutions used their own protocols to collect whole blood in K2EDTA tubes. Collaborator samples were shipped for TCRbeta analysis as frozen whole blood, isolated PBMCs, or DNA extracted from either sample type. The sequenced material came from peripheral blood. The sequence came from a man younger than 35 with COVID-19, enrolled during active disease. Recombination joined TRBV11-2 with TRBJ2-5; the D gene is not confidently resolved. The CDR3 here reads CASSLLQETQYF. Here is the DNA: TGTGCCAGCAGCCTATTACAAGAGACCCAGTACTTC.